The clone carrying this TCR beta chain occurred once. This sample was included in a study of blood T cell repertoires in COVID-19. Study as a whole: COVID-19 samples from acute and convalescent phases originated in the United States, Italy and Spain.

CDR1 and CDR2 from the germline V gene are SGDLS and YYNGEE. Trimming stripped 6 bases from V and 6 bases from J, with 19 bases between. There are 14 residues in the CDR3. The data were produced by immunoSEQ multiplex PCR, yet TCRdb's version contains in-frame clones alone and is incomplete. The sample has 200,000 to 250,000 clones, 80% to 85% seen once. This clonotype was obtained from a woman aged 60-75 years who had recovered from COVID-19. V gene TRBV9 combines with J gene TRBJ2-7; a weak D match, TRBD1 (6 bases). The sample was peripheral blood. The chain's CDR3 is CASTSSGHPGEQYF. The DNA for the CDR3 is TGTGCCAGCACCTCTTCGGGACATCCAGGCGAGCAGTACTTC.